The T cell receptor (beta chain) under discussion was sequenced for a study of blood T cells in healthy people across ages. On this clonotype: Antigen: not known.

The authors ran a second PCR of roughly 6 to 12 cycles using a sample-barcoded 5' primer and a J-beta primer mix. Every cDNA was tagged by a template-switch adaptor with 12 random nucleotides. TCRdb recomputed calls from the 5' RACE reads with MiXCR, one row per CDR3 protein. The sample records some 1,800,000 distinct CDR3 sequences, about two fifths being singletons. Trimming took 2 bases from V and 2 from J, leaving 12 bases between them. The CDR3 has 15 residues. The donors, healthy Caucasians from Russia, were aged about 6 to 95. Every donor gave about 9 milliliters of peripheral blood. Study results and limitations: Age brought a roughly linear fall in TCR beta diversity measured per million T cells.

The chain recombines TRBV12-3 or TRBV12-4 with TRBJ1-2, with a tentative D call TRBD1 (5 bases). The sequenced sample was blood. This clonotype was sampled from a human donor in good health. The CDR3 DNA follows: TGTGCCAGCAGTTTATATGGGACGCCAAACTATGGCTACACCTTC. Translating gives CASSLYGTPNYGYTF.